This TCR beta chain was identified during a study of blood T cell repertoires in COVID-19. The overall study: Spain, Italy and the United States supplied samples that represented acute and convalescent COVID-19. PBMCs, B-cell-depleted T cells, or T cells were the source of the cDNA or gDNA that made up the material.

Comment on this clone: Other nucleotide sequences from this sample produce the same CDR3.

Per the authors' pipeline: Reference gene primers were amplified, and this amplification served to estimate nucleated cell counts. Data came from immunoSEQ multiplex PCR; TCRdb stores just in-frame clones and leaves some out. From that table come the V and J calls and clone size; the DNA was used to work out D and trimming. The sample carries some 150,000 clones, about four fifths recorded once. From germline, CDR1 is MNHEY and CDR2 SVGAGI. The length of the CDR3 is 14 residues. The V gene lost 2 bases and the J gene lost 1 base, with 8 bases spanning the gap. The chain is built from TRBV6-5 and TRBJ2-5; D possibly corresponds to TRBD2 (6 bases). The sequencing input was peripheral blood. The clonotype was recovered from a human donor with acute or convalescent COVID-19. The donor label of this sample is uncertain. The CDR3 DNA follows: TGTGCCAGCAGTTACGGCGGGACCCAAGAGACCCAGTACTTC. Translating it yields CASSYGGTQETQYF.